This is a list of T cell receptor beta chains from one sample in a study of cytomegalovirus exposure and HLA in healthy donors. Profiled with immunoSEQ multiplex PCR; TCRdb holds only in-frame clones, not every one. This sample has approximately 64,000 clones, with around 74% found just once. Material: PBMCs. The receptor source for this set is a male donor in good health and CMV-seropositive. The conserved cysteine and the conserved F or W are not part of the CDR3 here.

TRBV18	TRBJ2-5	ASSPLGGLQETQY
TRBV4-3	TRBJ1-2	ASSHAGGIGYT
TRBV29-1	TRBJ1-2	SAVGDRAYGYT
TRBV7-2	TRBJ1-2	ASSHQTANYGYT
TRBV7-3	TRBJ2-5	ASSSRREETQY
TRBV7-2	TRBJ1-4	ASSRLYATNEKLF
TRBV2	TRBJ2-2	ASKRRTSAGTGELF
TRBV2	TRBJ1-6	ASSLDGSSYNSPLH
TRBV6-1	TRBJ1-1	ASTRAGDTEAF
TRBV5-1	TRBJ2-7	ASSLEGRGRYEQY
TRBV13	TRBJ2-5	ASSFSVQGTQETQY
TRBV11-2	TRBJ1-5	ASSLDPDTSNQPQH
TRBV9	TRBJ2-1	ASSGQTGSHNEQF
TRBV14	TRBJ2-3	ASSQLQGGGPDTQY
TRBV4-1	TRBJ2-7	ASSQHSGGATYEQY
TRBV27	TRBJ2-1	ASSIRDNNEQF
TRBV7-3	TRBJ2-4	ASSLGAENIQY
TRBV6-1	TRBJ1-1	ASSEVVGEGAF
TRBV2	TRBJ2-7	ASNSMGGYEQY
TRBV2	TRBJ1-2	ASDQGTGGYGYT
TRBV15	TRBJ2-1	ATSREARTGGLDEQF
TRBV2	TRBJ1-1	ASSPRRDRAIGAF
TRBV6-5	TRBJ1-2	ASSLPGQGKYGYT
TRBV5-1	TRBJ2-5	ASSLGAGIGTSRPETQY
TRBV6-6	TRBJ1-5	ASRGTGNGGNQPQH
TRBV6-5	TRBJ1-3	ASSSRGLHSGNTIY
TRBV5-5	TRBJ1-1	ASSLSREAF
TRBV7-9	TRBJ1-2	ASSLTLGLTNYGYT
TRBV7-8	TRBJ1-2	ASSLVGQGLGGYT
TRBV11-3	TRBJ2-2	ASAGTNTGELF
TRBV7-2	TRBJ2-5	ASSPPSGTSGLGTQY
TRBV14	TRBJ2-5	ASSQLTSGGGETQY
TRBV7-9	TRBJ1-2	ASSPRTGINYGYT
TRBV7-2	TRBJ1-2	ASSLGGGSYGYT
TRBV5-1	TRBJ2-3	ASSGGGSSTDTQY
TRBV6-6	TRBJ1-1	ASSYSDRNTEAF
TRBV4-2	TRBJ2-3	ASSQDPTGSPDTQY
TRBV5-1	TRBJ2-7	ASSLGNGIGSYEQY
TRBV9	TRBJ1-3	ASSVGSGVGNTIY
TRBV30	TRBJ1-4	AWSVGHREKLF
TRBV4-3	TRBJ2-1	ASSQDPAGRYNEQF
TRBV5-4	TRBJ2-5	ASSQGDREETQY
TRBV18	TRBJ1-1	ASSPQRLTEAF
TRBV11-2	TRBJ1-1	ASRRGWVNTEAF
TRBV1	TRBJ1-6	TSSQTGTAVYCDSSSYNSPLH
TRBV5-4	TRBJ2-7	ASSPRGEFGARPYEQY
TRBV19	TRBJ2-7	ASSSAIRYEQY
TRBV4-3	TRBJ1-2	ASSQEVRGGYGYT
TRBV14	TRBJ1-3	ASSQTGGNTIY
TRBV5-1	TRBJ2-7	ASSLAPQAYEQY
TRBV7-9	TRBJ2-3	ASSRLGTGRTDTQY
TRBV6-1	TRBJ2-2	ASRRTGGTGELF
TRBV5-6	TRBJ2-4	ASTSYGGHAKNIQY
TRBV19	TRBJ2-3	ATGRTGSTDTQY
TRBV11-2	TRBJ2-7	ASSLVAGGFDEQY
TRBV7-2	TRBJ2-3	ASSLEWVGAEYTDTQY
TRBV7-9	TRBJ2-3	ASSLDGASGVRDTQY
TRBV5-1	TRBJ2-3	ASSIGPGGADTQY
TRBV7-9	TRBJ1-2	ASSLGGYPWDQGEYGYT